The clone carrying this TCR beta chain has ten or more counts. Antigen specificity is unknown. The sample comes from a study of regulatory T cells in long-lasting Graves disease. Regarding the study as a whole: New patients shared fewer public clonotypes (over 900) than persistent patients did (around 2,900).

iRepertoire HTBI primers and Arm-PCR of CDR3 regions built TCR beta libraries. Using its own MiXCR run on the multiplex PCR reads, TCRdb lists one record per CDR3 protein. The table has roughly 260,000 distinct CDR3 sequences, around 19% seen once. V was pared by 7 bases and J by 1 base, with 5 bases of the junction left unmatched. The V gene's germline CDR1 is SGHTA and CDR2 FQGNSA. The CDR3 spans 14 residues. Time point: newly diagnosed GD, antithyroid drugs for less than 3 months. With RNA extracted from PBMCs as input, the TCR library was made. Peripheral blood, around 10 milliliters of it, was drawn into EDTA tubes. These data were also reused for a study on T cells in Graves' hyperthyroidism and ophthalmopathy. That work contributes: Aged 18 to 65, the patients had hyperthyroidism that was newly diagnosed and had lasted under 2 months. Blood also carried most thyroid clonotypes expanded above 0.001.

This chain connects TRBV7-2 to TRBJ2-7, with 9 bases lining up with TRBD1. The source of this sequence is a woman aged 25 to 45 with Graves disease. The sequencing used peripheral blood mononuclear cells (PBMCs), collected at new diagnosis, from a patient treated with antithyroid drugs. DNA for the CDR3: TGTGCCAGCACCTTGGGGACAGGGTCCTACGAGCAGTACTTC. Its protein product is CASTLGTGSYEQYF.